This TCR beta chain was documented in a study of CD8+ T cells in alopecia areata. This clone came up a few times. Trimming removed 3 bases at V and 1 base at J, with 10 bases between. The germline V gene has CDR1 SGHRS and CDR2 YFSETQ. The CDR3 has 15 residues. The treatment was: oral pan-JAK inhibitor, 5-10 mg twice daily. Extracted from the samples, RNA was reverse transcribed into cDNA to serve as the sequencing template. The data were produced by immunoSEQ multiplex PCR, yet TCRdb's version contains in-frame clones alone and is incomplete. Of 180,000 or so clones in the sample, approximately 50% were seen once.

This TCR was sampled from a human donor with alopecia areata. V gene TRBV5-1 combines with J gene TRBJ2-2; D is ambiguous. The sequencing used CD8+ T cells sorted from blood, collected at approximately week 52, from a patient treated with tofacitinib. CDR3 loop: CASSSSIENTGELFF. CDR3 nucleotides: TGCGCCAGCAGCTCTTCAATTGAGAACACCGGGGAGCTGTTTTTT.